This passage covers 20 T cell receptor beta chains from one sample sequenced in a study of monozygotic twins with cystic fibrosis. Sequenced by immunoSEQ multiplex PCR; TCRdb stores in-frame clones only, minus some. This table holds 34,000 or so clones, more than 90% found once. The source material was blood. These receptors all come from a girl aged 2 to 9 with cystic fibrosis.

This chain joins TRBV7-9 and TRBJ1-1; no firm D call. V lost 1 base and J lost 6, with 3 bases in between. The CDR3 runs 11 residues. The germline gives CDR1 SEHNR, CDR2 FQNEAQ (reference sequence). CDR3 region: CASSLVSEAFF. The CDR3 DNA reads TGTGCCAGCAGCTTAGTGTCTGAAGCTTTCTTT.

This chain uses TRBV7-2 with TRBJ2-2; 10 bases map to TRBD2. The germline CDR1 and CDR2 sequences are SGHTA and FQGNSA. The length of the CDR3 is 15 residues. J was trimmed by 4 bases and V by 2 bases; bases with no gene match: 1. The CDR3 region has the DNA TGTGCCAGCAGCTTATCTAGCGGGGGCACCGGGGAGCTGTTTTTT. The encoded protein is CASSLSSGGTGELFF.

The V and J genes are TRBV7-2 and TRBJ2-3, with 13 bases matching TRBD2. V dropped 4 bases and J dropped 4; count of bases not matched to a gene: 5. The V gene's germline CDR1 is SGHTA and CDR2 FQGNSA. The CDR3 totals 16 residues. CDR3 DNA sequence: TGTGCCAGCAGCTCACTAGCGGGAGGGTCGTCAGATACGCAGTATTTT. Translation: CASSSLAGGSSDTQYF.

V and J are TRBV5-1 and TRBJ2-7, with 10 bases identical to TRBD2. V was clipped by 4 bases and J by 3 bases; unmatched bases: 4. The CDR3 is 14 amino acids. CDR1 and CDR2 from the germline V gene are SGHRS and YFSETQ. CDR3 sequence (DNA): TGCGCCAGCAGCCTAGCGGGAGTAAACTACGAGCAGTACTTC. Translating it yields CASSLAGVNYEQYF.

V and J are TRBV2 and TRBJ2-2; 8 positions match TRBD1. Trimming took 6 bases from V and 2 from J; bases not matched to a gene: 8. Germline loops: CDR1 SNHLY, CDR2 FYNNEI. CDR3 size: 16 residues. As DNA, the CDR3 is TGTGCCAGCAGGGCCCTAGGGACAGGCAACACCGGGGAGCTGTTTTTT. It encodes CASRALGTGNTGELFF.

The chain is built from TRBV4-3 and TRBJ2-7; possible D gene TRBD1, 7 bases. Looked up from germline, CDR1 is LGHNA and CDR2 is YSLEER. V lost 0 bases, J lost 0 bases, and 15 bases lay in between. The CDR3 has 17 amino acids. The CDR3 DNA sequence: TGCGCCAGCAGCCAAGATTGGGAGGACAGGCGCTCCTACGAGCAGTACTTC. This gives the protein CASSQDWEDRRSYEQYF.

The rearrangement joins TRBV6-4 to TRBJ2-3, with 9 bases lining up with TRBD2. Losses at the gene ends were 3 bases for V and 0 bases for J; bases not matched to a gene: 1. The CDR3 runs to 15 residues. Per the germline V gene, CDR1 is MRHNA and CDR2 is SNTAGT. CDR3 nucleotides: TGTGCCAGCAGTGAGCGGGGGGGCAGCACAGATACGCAGTATTTT. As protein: CASSERGGSTDTQYF.

The CDR3 region has the DNA TGTGCCAGCAGTGGATGGACAGGATCATACGAGCAGTACTTC. Its translation is CASSGWTGSYEQYF. This chain uses TRBV28 with TRBJ2-7; 7 nucleotides match TRBD1. The CDR3 has 14 residues. V lost 5 bases and J lost 4; bases outside the gene matches: 8. The germline CDR1 and CDR2 sequences are MDHEN and SYDVKM.

This CDR3 reads CAISDRGKFQPQHF. Here the CDR3 DNA reads TGTGCCATCAGTGACAGGGGGAAGTTTCAGCCCCAGCATTTT. V usage is TRBV10-3 and J usage is TRBJ1-5; 7 bases match TRBD1. Germline V gene sequence: CDR1 ENHRY, CDR2 SYGVKD. The CDR3 extends over 14 amino acids. Trimming at V came to 3 bases and at J to 6 bases, leaving 5 bases not matched to a gene.

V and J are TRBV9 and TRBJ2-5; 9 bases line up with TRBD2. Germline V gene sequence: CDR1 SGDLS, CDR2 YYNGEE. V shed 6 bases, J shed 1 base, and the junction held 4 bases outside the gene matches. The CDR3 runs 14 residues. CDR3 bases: TGTGCCAGCACAGGCGGGAGGGCCCAAGAGACCCAGTACTTC. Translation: CASTGGRAQETQYF.

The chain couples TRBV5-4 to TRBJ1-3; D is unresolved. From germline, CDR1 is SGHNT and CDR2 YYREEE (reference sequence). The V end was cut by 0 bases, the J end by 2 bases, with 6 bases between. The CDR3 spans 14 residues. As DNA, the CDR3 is TGTGCCAGCAGCTTGGGGGGTACTGGAAACACCATATATTTT. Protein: CASSLGGTGNTIYF. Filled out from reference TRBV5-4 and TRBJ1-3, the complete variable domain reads ETGVTQSPTHLIKTRGQQVTLRCSSQSGHNTVSWYQQALGQGPQFIFQYYREEENGRGNFPPRFSGLQFPNYSSELNVNALELDDSALYLCASSLGGTGNTIYFGEGSWLTVV.

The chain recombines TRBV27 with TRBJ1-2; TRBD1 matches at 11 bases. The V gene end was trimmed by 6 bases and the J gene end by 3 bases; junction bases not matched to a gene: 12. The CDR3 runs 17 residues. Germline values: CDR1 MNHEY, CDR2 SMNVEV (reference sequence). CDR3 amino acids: CASSRFGLGQGDYGYTF. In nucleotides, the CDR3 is TGTGCCAGCAGCCGCTTCGGGTTGGGACAGGGGGACTATGGCTACACCTTC.

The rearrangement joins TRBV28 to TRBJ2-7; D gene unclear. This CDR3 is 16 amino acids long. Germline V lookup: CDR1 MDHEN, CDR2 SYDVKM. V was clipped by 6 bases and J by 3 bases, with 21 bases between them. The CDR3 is CASRTPTNSTYYEQYF. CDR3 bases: TGTGCCAGCAGAACACCGACAAACTCAACCTACTACGAGCAGTACTTC.

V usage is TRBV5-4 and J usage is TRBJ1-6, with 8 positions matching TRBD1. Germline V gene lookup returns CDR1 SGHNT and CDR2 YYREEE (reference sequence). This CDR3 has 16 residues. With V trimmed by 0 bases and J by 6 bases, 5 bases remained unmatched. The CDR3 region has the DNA TGTGCCAGCAGCTTGGTAGGGACAGGACCTAATTCACCCCTCCACTTT. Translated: CASSLVGTGPNSPLHF.

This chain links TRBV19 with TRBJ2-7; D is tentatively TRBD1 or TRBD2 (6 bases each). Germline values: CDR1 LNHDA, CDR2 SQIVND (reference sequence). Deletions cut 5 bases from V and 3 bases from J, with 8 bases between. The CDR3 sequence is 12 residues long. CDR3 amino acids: CASSEGGYEQYF. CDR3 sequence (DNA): TGTGCCAGTAGTGAGGGGGGCTACGAGCAGTACTTC.

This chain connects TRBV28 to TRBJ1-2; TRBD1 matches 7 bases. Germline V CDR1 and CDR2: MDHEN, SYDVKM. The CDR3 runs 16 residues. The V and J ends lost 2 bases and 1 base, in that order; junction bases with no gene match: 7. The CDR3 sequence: CASSLPRTGDNYGYTF. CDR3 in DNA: TGTGCCAGCAGTTTACCCCGGACAGGTGATAACTATGGCTACACCTTC.

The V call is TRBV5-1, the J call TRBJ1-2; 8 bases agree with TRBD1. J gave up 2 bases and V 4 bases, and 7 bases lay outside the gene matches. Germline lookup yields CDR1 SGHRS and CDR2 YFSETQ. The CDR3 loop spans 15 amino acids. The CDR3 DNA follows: TGCGCCAGCAGCGCCGGACAGGGTTCGAACTATGGCTACACCTTC. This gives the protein CASSAGQGSNYGYTF.

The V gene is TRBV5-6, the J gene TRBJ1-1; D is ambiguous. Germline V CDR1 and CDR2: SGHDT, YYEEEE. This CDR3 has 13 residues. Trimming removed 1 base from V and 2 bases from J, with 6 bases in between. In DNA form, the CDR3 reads TGTGCCAGCAGCTTGCTGCGTAACACTGAAGCTTTCTTT. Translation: CASSLLRNTEAFF.

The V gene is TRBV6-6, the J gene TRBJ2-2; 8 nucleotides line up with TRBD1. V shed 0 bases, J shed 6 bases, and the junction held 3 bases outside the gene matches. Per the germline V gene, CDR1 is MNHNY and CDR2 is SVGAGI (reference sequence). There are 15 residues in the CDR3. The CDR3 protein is CASSYSGQGPGELFF. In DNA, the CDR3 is TGTGCCAGCAGTTACTCCGGACAGGGACCCGGGGAGCTGTTTTTT.

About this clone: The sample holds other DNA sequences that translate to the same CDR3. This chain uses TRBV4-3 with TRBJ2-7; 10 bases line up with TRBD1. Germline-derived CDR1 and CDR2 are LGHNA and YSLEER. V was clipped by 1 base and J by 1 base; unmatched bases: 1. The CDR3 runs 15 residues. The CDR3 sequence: CASSQGTGGSYEQYF. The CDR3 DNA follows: TGCGCCAGCAGCCAAGGGACAGGGGGTTCCTACGAGCAGTACTTC.